A single sample gave rise to the 8 T cell receptor beta chains below, sequenced in a study of blood T cell repertoires in COVID-19. Clones were sequenced by immunoSEQ multiplex PCR, and TCRdb holds only the in-frame ones, with some missing. This table holds 50,000 to 75,000 clones, around 92% found once. The material sequenced was peripheral blood. The source of these receptors is a human donor in a cohort sampled during active COVID-19.

The chain carries TRBV27 and TRBJ2-7; 7 bases are a match to TRBD1. J lost 4 bases, V lost 5 bases, and 8 bases had no gene match. The CDR3 runs to 14 residues. Germline CDR1 and CDR2: MNHEY and SMNVEV (reference sequence). CDR3 bases: TGTGCCAGCAGTCGACAGGGAGAAGGGTACGAGCAGTACTTC. This codes for CASSRQGEGYEQYF.

Here the CDR3 reads CASSTSGRNELFF. CDR3 DNA sequence: TGTGCCAGCAGCACCTCGGGGAGAAACGAGCTGTTTTTT. The genes are TRBV7-8 and TRBJ2-2; D possibly corresponds to TRBD2 (5 bases). This CDR3 has 13 amino acids. V lost 5 bases, J lost 11 bases, and 15 bases lay in between. Germline CDR1 SGHVS, CDR2 FQNEAQ. The full variable domain, completed using reference TRBV7-8 and TRBJ2-2, is GAGVSQSPRYKVAKRGQDVALRCDPISGHVSLFWYQQALGQGPEFLTYFQNEAQLDKSGLPSDRFFAERPEGSVSTLKIQRTQQEDSAVYLCASSTSGRNELFFGEGSRLTVL.

The rearrangement joins TRBV29-1 to TRBJ2-5; 8 nucleotides agree with TRBD1. Germline values: CDR1 SQVTM, CDR2 ANQGSEA. This CDR3 region has 14 residues. Unmatched junction bases numbered 9, after V lost 5 bases and J lost 4 bases. The DNA for the CDR3 is TGCAGCGTTAGAGCCGGGACAGGCGGAGAGACCCAGTACTTC. Translated: CSVRAGTGGETQYF. The full variable domain, with the rest looked up from reference TRBV29-1 and TRBJ2-5, is SAVISQKPSRDICQRGTSLTIQCQVDSQVTMMFWYRQQPGQSLTLIATANQGSEATYESGFVIDKFPISRPNLTFSTLTVSNMSPEDSSIYLCSVRAGTGGETQYFGPGTRLLVL.

This rearrangement joins TRBV7-2 to TRBJ2-7; D remains unclear. The V and J ends lost 1 base and 4 bases respectively, with 11 bases between them. Germline loops: CDR1 SGHTA, CDR2 FQGNSA. This CDR3 region has 14 residues. CDR3 sequence: CASSLGASQYEQYF. CDR3 nucleotide sequence: TGTGCCAGCAGCTTAGGGGCCAGCCAGTACGAGCAGTACTTC.

The chain carries TRBV5-1 and TRBJ2-3; D possibly corresponds to TRBD1 (6 bases). V gave up 4 bases and J gave up 0 bases, with 15 bases separating them. Per the germline V gene, CDR1 is SGHRS and CDR2 is YFSETQ. The CDR3 runs 16 residues. The chain's CDR3 is CASSPGQTASTDTQYF. CDR3 nucleotides: TGCGCCAGCAGCCCCGGACAGACCGCTAGCACAGATACGCAGTATTTT.

The J gene is TRBJ2-5, the V gene TRBV4-3, with a weak D call TRBD2 (6 bases). The CDR3 has 15 residues. V was shortened by 5 bases and J by 1 base, with 14 bases between the two germline ends. The germline CDR1 and CDR2 sequences are LGHNA and YSLEER. CDR3 bases: TGCGCCAGCAGCTTCTCGGGAGAGGGCCAAGAGACCCAGTACTTC. Translation gives CASSFSGEGQETQYF.

The chain links TRBV19 to TRBJ2-4; D not resolved. Per germline, CDR1 LNHDA and CDR2 SQIVND (reference sequence). V lost 7 bases and J 2 bases, leaving 9 bases between the germline ends. This CDR3 spans 13 amino acids. The CDR3 sequence: CASTGGPKNIQYF. CDR3 nucleotide sequence: TGTGCCAGTACAGGTGGCCCCAAAAACATTCAGTACTTC. Variable domain in full (rest from reference TRBV19 and TRBJ2-4): DGGITQSPKYLFRKEGQNVTLSCEQNLNHDAMYWYRQDPGQGLRLIYYSQIVNDFQKGDIAEGYSVSREKKESFPLTVTSAQKNPTAFYLCASTGGPKNIQYFGAGTRLSVL.

The chain couples TRBV4-1 to TRBJ2-5, with TRBD1 identical over 7 bases. The CDR3 is made up of 15 amino acids. Germline-derived CDR1 and CDR2 are MGHRA and YSYEKL. Losses at the gene ends were 0 bases for V and 8 bases for J; bases not matched to a gene: 9. The CDR3 loop is CASSQDRAGGLTQYF. CDR3 bases: TGCGCCAGCAGCCAAGATAGAGCAGGGGGTTTAACCCAGTACTTC.